This T cell receptor (beta chain) appears in the sequencing data of a study of vaccination and CD4 T cells after COVID-19. Study-wide background: Overlapping spike peptides of SARS-CoV-2, HCoV-NL63, HCoV-OC43 and HCoV-229E were used, and cells were stimulated with them.

Germline CDR1 is LNHDA and CDR2 is SQIVND (reference sequence). V lost 5 bases, J lost 8 bases, and 21 bases lay in between. The CDR3 length is 16 residues. Details on this clonotype: No antigen is known for it.

Once obtained from cultured CD4+ T cells, the DNA was sequenced using the Oncomine TCR Beta short-read assay. Cultured CD4+ T cells yielded the extracted genomic DNA. TCRdb re-called the PCR reads with MiXCR, one entry per CDR3 protein. Here the sample spans 11,000 to 15,000 distinct CDR3 sequences, 21% being singletons. Treatment indicated: roughly 10-day PBMC culture with coronavirus spike peptide pools or control peptides (ViraFEST assay). The sample consisted of cultured CD4+ T cells from blood. The sequence was obtained from a human donor with COVID-19. The chain links TRBV19 to TRBJ2-2; D not resolved. The CDR3 coding sequence is TGTGCCAGTAGTGTCCGTTCGGGCCGGACGCCTGGGGAGCTGTTTTTT. Translation gives CASSVRSGRTPGELFF. The full variable domain, rest sourced from reference TRBV19 and TRBJ2-2, is DGGITQSPKYLFRKEGQNVTLSCEQNLNHDAMYWYRQDPGQGLRLIYYSQIVNDFQKGDIAEGYSVSREKKESFPLTVTSAQKNPTAFYLCASSVRSGRTPGELFFGEGSRLTVL.